The entry that follows covers one T cell receptor (beta chain) sequence. The same CDR3 also results from other DNA sequences found in this sample. This specimen comes from a study of blood T cell repertoires in COVID-19. Across the whole study: In each case, the material was cDNA or gDNA derived from T cells, B-cell-depleted T cells, or PBMCs.

The germline CDR1 and CDR2 sequences are SGHTA and FQGTGA. Deletions cut 4 bases from V and 1 base from J, with 7 bases between. This CDR3 is 13 amino acids long. The protocol was immunoSEQ multiplex PCR, while the TCRdb copy is restricted to in-frame clones and leaves out a portion. The sample lists about 230,000 clones; 80% to 90% were seen once. The TCR was taken from a woman of 80 years or more with active or convalescent COVID-19. The chain uses TRBV7-3 and TRBJ1-1, with D perhaps matching TRBD1 (5 bases). Sequencing was carried out using peripheral blood. CDR3 coding DNA: TGTGCCAGCAGCTCCCAGGGGAACACTGAAGCTTTCTTT. It yields the protein CASSSQGNTEAFF.